A single sample is the source of the 30 T cell receptor beta chains below, sequenced in a study of T-cell memory formation after mild COVID-19. TCRdb re-analysed the 5' RACE reads in MiXCR, keeping a single row per CDR3 protein. The data contain approximately 270,000 distinct CDR3 sequences, 15% to 20% of them seen just once; the ten biggest clones take up approximately 23%. Material: PBMCs or a T cell subset sorted from them (not recorded which). The receptors here all came from a man younger than 35 who had mild COVID-19 (a few samples of this study predate the infection). Cell type and time point are not known.

This clonotype was seen more than once but under ten times. The chain is built from TRBV4-3 and TRBJ2-2; D is unresolved. Germline lookup yields CDR1 LGHNA and CDR2 YSLEER. This CDR3 is 15 amino acids long. Trimming pared 1 base from V and 4 bases from J, leaving 10 bases between. CDR3 DNA sequence: TGCGCCAGCAGCCAAGTTGTGCACATCACCGGGGAGCTGTTTTTT. Translation: CASSQVVHITGELFF.

V is TRBV7-9 and J is TRBJ2-1; the match to TRBD2 covers 7 bases. Germline assignment: CDR1 SEHNR and CDR2 FQNEAQ (reference sequence). Germline trimming cut 4 bases from V and 0 bases from J; bases unmatched to any gene: 9. CDR3 size: 17 residues. CDR3 loop: CASSSHGGGSSYNEQFF. For the CDR3, the DNA is TGTGCCAGCAGCTCCCATGGGGGGGGAAGCTCCTACAATGAGCAGTTCTTC.

This clonotype appeared many times. The V and J genes are TRBV2 and TRBJ1-1; possible D gene TRBD1, 5 bases. Trimming pared 3 bases from V and 4 bases from J, leaving 12 bases between. This CDR3 is built from 14 residues. Germline V lookup: CDR1 SNHLY, CDR2 FYNNEI. This CDR3 is CASSDRGVGTEAFF. DNA of the CDR3: TGTGCCAGCAGTGACAGAGGGGTGGGCACTGAAGCTTTCTTT.

This chain connects TRBV7-7 to TRBJ2-7, with D perhaps matching TRBD2 (6 bases). V was cut by 5 bases and J by 0 bases, with 14 bases left in between. This CDR3 has 15 residues. Germline V gene lookup returns CDR1 SSHAT and CDR2 FNYEAQ (reference sequence). Written as DNA, the CDR3 is TGTGCCAGCAGCGAGGGACTTTTAAGCTCCTACGAGCAGTACTTC. It is translated as CASSEGLLSSYEQYF.

This rearrangement joins TRBV27 to TRBJ2-7, with D hard to call. Germline CDR1 is MNHEY and CDR2 is SMNVEV (reference sequence). Trimming stripped 1 base from V and 2 bases from J, with 9 bases between. The CDR3 loop spans 14 amino acids. The DNA for the CDR3 is TGTGCCAGCAGTTTATACCCGCCCGCCTACGAGCAGTACTTC. It encodes CASSLYPPAYEQYF.

In its sample, this clonotype was seen a few times. The gene calls are TRBV27 and TRBJ1-5, with D possibly TRBD1 on 5 matching bases. The CDR3 is 15 amino acids. V shed 6 bases and J shed 1 base, with 13 bases lying between them. Germline V gene data show CDR1 as MNHEY and CDR2 as SMNVEV (reference sequence). The CDR3 protein is CASRKGVVSNQPQHF. In DNA, the CDR3 is TGTGCCAGCAGGAAAGGGGTGGTAAGCAATCAGCCCCAGCATTTT.

V usage is TRBV28 and J usage is TRBJ2-3, with 10 bases matching TRBD1. The CDR3 loop spans 16 amino acids. V was clipped by 6 bases and J by 4 bases; unmatched bases: 10. Germline loops: CDR1 MDHEN, CDR2 SYDVKM. The CDR3 bases are TGTGCCAGCAGCCAAGGAGGGACAGGGGCCCCAGATACGCAGTATTTT. It encodes CASSQGGTGAPDTQYF.

This clonotype was observed a handful of times. This chain links TRBV19 with TRBJ1-1; no definite D call. The germline CDR1 and CDR2 sequences are LNHDA and SQIVND (reference sequence). V was cut by 8 bases and J by 8 bases, with 15 bases left in between. The CDR3 loop spans 12 amino acids. In nucleotides, the CDR3 is TGTGCCAGTGCGCGGGGTGTGGTCGAAGCTTTCTTT. Amino acids: CASARGVVEAFF.

The chain carries TRBV5-1 and TRBJ2-5, with a tentative D call TRBD1 (7 bases). The CDR3 sequence is 14 residues long. CDR1 and CDR2 (germline): SGHRS, YFSETQ. Trimming stripped 3 bases from V and 10 bases from J, with 19 bases between. CDR3 coding DNA: TGCGCCAGCAGCTCGGGGGACAGCCGATCGGACCAGTACTTC. It is translated as CASSSGDSRSDQYF. Combining the CDR3 with reference TRBV5-1 and TRBJ2-5 gives the whole variable domain KAGVTQTPRYLIKTRGQQVTLSCSPISGHRSVSWYQQTPGQGLQFLFEYFSETQRNKGNFPGRFSGRQFSNSRSEMNVSTLELGDSALYLCASSSGDSRSDQYFGPGTRLLVL.

This clonotype has only a few counts. The rearrangement joins TRBV11-3 to TRBJ2-2; perhaps D is TRBD1 or TRBD2 (6 bases each). The germline CDR1 and CDR2 sequences are SGHNT and YENEEA. The CDR3 sequence is 16 residues long. Trimming shortened V by 1 base and J by 2 bases, and 11 bases separated the two germline ends. As DNA, the CDR3 is TGTGCCAGCAGCTTAGGCGGGACACCAAACACCGGGGAGCTGTTTTTT. Its protein is CASSLGGTPNTGELFF.

A few counts support this clonotype. The V call is TRBV12-3 or TRBV12-4, the J call TRBJ1-3; no firm D call. V shed 0 bases and J shed 2 bases, with 5 bases lying between them. CDR3 length: 14 amino acids. The CDR3 DNA is TGTGCCAGCAGTTTAGCAGGGCCTGGAAACACCATATATTTT. It encodes CASSLAGPGNTIYF.

V is TRBV4-1 and J is TRBJ1-2; TRBD1 is a possible D gene (5 bases). Trimming left V 6 bases short and J 5 bases short, with 16 bases between. The CDR3 totals 14 residues. Per germline, CDR1 MGHRA and CDR2 YSYEKL. Written as DNA, the CDR3 is TGCGCCAGCAGAACCATGCAGGGCGTATATGGCTACACCTTC. Its protein is CASRTMQGVYGYTF.

This rearrangement joins TRBV6-6 to TRBJ2-2; D remains ambiguous. The V and J ends lost 4 bases and 6 bases respectively, with 6 bases between them. The CDR3 spans 12 residues. CDR1 and CDR2 (germline): MNHNY, SVGAGI (reference sequence). CDR3 sequence: CASSLHAGELFF. The CDR3 nucleotides read TGTGCCAGCAGTTTGCATGCCGGGGAGCTGTTTTTT.

This clonotype was detected a few times. The chain has TRBV7-2 and TRBJ2-3; 8 bases line up with TRBD2. Germline V lookup: CDR1 SGHTA, CDR2 FQGNSA. The CDR3 is 14 residues long. V was pared by 0 bases and J by 6 bases, with 2 bases of the junction left unmatched. CDR3 bases: TGTGCCAGCAGCTTAGCGCGCGGGGGGGATACGCAGTATTTT. Translation: CASSLARGGDTQYF. Combining the CDR3 with reference TRBV7-2 and TRBJ2-3 gives the whole variable domain GAGVSQSPSNKVTEKGKDVELRCDPISGHTALYWYRQSLGQGLEFLIYFQGNSAPDKSGLPSDRFSAERTGGSVSTLTIQRTQQEDSAVYLCASSLARGGDTQYFGPGTRLTVL.

This clonotype was observed a few times. The CDR3 sequence: CASSFNQDTQYF. CDR3 bases: TGCGCCAGCAGCTTTAATCAAGATACGCAGTATTTT. This chain uses TRBV5-1 with TRBJ2-3; D is uncertain. This CDR3 region has 12 residues. Germline V CDR1 and CDR2: SGHRS, YFSETQ. Trimming left V 2 bases short and J 5 bases short, with 6 bases between.

The rearrangement uses TRBV29-1 and TRBJ2-6; D gene ambiguous. The V end lost 4 bases, the J end lost 0 bases, and 7 bases lay between the germline ends. The germline gives CDR1 SQVTM, CDR2 ANQGSEA. CDR3 length: 14 amino acids. CDR3 amino acids: CSVGGSSGANVLTF. The CDR3 bases are TGCAGCGTTGGGGGTAGCTCTGGGGCCAACGTCCTGACTTTC. Filled out from reference TRBV29-1 and TRBJ2-6, the complete variable domain reads SAVISQKPSRDICQRGTSLTIQCQVDSQVTMMFWYRQQPGQSLTLIATANQGSEATYESGFVIDKFPISRPNLTFSTLTVSNMSPEDSSIYLCSVGGSSGANVLTFGAGSRLTVL.

The chain is built from TRBV30 and TRBJ2-2, with D possibly being TRBD1 (5 bases). Trimming stripped 4 bases from V and 0 bases from J, with 9 bases between. Germline CDR1 reads GTSNPN; CDR2 reads SVGIG (reference sequence). The CDR3 runs 14 residues. The CDR3 sequence is CAWTQGANTGELFF. For the CDR3, the DNA is TGTGCCTGGACCCAGGGTGCGAACACCGGGGAGCTGTTTTTT.

This clonotype occurred a few times. The chain is built from TRBV6-6 and TRBJ2-7, with a possible D match to TRBD1 (6 bases). Germline CDR1 reads MNHNY; CDR2 reads SVGAGI (reference sequence). V lost 2 bases and J lost 2, with 10 bases in between. This CDR3 contains 14 residues. The CDR3 protein is CASSYQRQAYEQYF. The CDR3 bases are TGTGCCAGCAGTTACCAGAGACAGGCCTACGAGCAGTACTTC.

This clonotype was observed a few times. The chain links TRBV7-2 to TRBJ1-1; D may be TRBD1 (5 bases). The CDR3 is 15 amino acids. The germline V and J ends were trimmed by 3 bases and 6 bases, with 17 bases remaining between them. Per germline, CDR1 SGHTA and CDR2 FQGNSA. This CDR3 is CASSFSLGLASEAFF. CDR3 bases: TGTGCCAGCAGCTTCTCGTTGGGACTTGCCTCTGAAGCTTTCTTT.

This clonotype was recorded a few times. The chain couples TRBV20-1 to TRBJ1-5; D unclear. This CDR3 is built from 12 residues. Trimming removed 0 bases at V and 10 bases at J, with 10 bases between. In germline, CDR1 is DFQATT, CDR2 SNEGSKA (reference sequence). In DNA, the CDR3 is TGCAGTGCTAGAGATCGGCGGAGTCCCCAGCATTTT. It is translated as CSARDRRSPQHF.

About this clonotype itself: The junction does not match germline at one end; this may be a read error. The V call is TRBV6-1, the J call TRBJ2-2; 8 positions agree with TRBD2. The CDR3 loop spans 17 amino acids. Germline V gene lookup returns CDR1 MNHNS and CDR2 SASEGT. As DNA, the CDR3 is TGTGCCATCAGTGGTCGGGGGGGGCGCTCGGGGACCGGGGAGCTGTTTTTT. Translating it yields CAISGRGGRSGTGELFF.

The chain employs TRBV7-8 and TRBJ1-2; maybe TRBD1 (5 bases). V was cut by 5 bases and J by 3 bases, with 16 bases left in between. The CDR3 spans 15 residues. The germline V gene encodes CDR1 SGHVS and CDR2 FQNEAQ. In nucleotides, the CDR3 is TGTGCCAGCAGCCCCGCGAGGGGACGGGACTATGGCTACACCTTC. Its translation: CASSPARGRDYGYTF.

The chain is built from TRBV6-5 and TRBJ1-2; 10 nucleotides match TRBD1. J lost 7 bases, V lost 6 bases, and 8 bases had no gene match. Per germline, CDR1 MNHEY and CDR2 SVGAGI. CDR3 size: 14 residues. The CDR3 spells CASRWTGGSSGYTF. DNA for the CDR3: TGTGCCAGCAGGTGGACAGGGGGGTCCTCTGGCTACACCTTC.

This clonotype was found many times. The chain has TRBV2 and TRBJ2-2; possibly TRBD1 for D (5 bases). Germline lookup yields CDR1 SNHLY and CDR2 FYNNEI. This CDR3 is built from 12 residues. With 6 bases removed from V and 6 bases from J, the gap between germline ends came to 8 bases. The CDR3 DNA reads as TGTGCCAGCAGCCTCAGGGCCGGGGAGCTGTTTTTT. It codes for CASSLRAGELFF.

The J gene is TRBJ2-4, the V gene TRBV5-1, with TRBD1 as a possible D gene (5 bases). V lost 3 bases and J 0 bases, leaving 16 bases between the germline ends. CDR3 length: 17 amino acids. The germline V gene has CDR1 SGHRS and CDR2 YFSETQ. DNA of the CDR3: TGCGCCAGCAGCTGGGGCAAGCCATATCTAGCCAAAAACATTCAGTACTTC. Its protein product is CASSWGKPYLAKNIQYF.

The table lists this clonotype with a few counts. The gene calls are TRBV11-2 and TRBJ2-1, with D possibly being TRBD1 (6 bases). The V end lost 5 bases, the J end lost 7 bases, and 12 bases lay between the germline ends. The V gene's germline CDR1 is SGHAT and CDR2 FQNNGV. This CDR3 is 13 amino acids long. The CDR3, as DNA: TGTGCCAGCAGCACGCAGAGGGGGAATGAGCAGTTCTTC. As protein: CASSTQRGNEQFF.

The V call is TRBV7-9, the J call TRBJ1-1; no clear D. CDR1 and CDR2 (germline): SEHNR, FQNEAQ (reference sequence). V shed 5 bases and J shed 2 bases, with 18 bases lying between them. This CDR3 spans 16 amino acids. The CDR3 nucleotides read TGTGCCAGCAGCACACGTAACACCCACTCAAACACTGAAGCTTTCTTT. It specifies CASSTRNTHSNTEAFF.

The chain links TRBV4-3 to TRBJ2-5, with D hard to call. V was trimmed by 11 bases and J by 7 bases, leaving 14 bases between them. Germline V gene lookup returns CDR1 LGHNA and CDR2 YSLEER. There are 11 residues in the CDR3. CDR3 DNA sequence: TGCGCCTGCCTTCGTCCCGCGACCCAGTACTTC. This translates into CACLRPATQYF.

This clonotype has at least ten counts. The chain is built from TRBV12-5 and TRBJ1-2, with a weak D call TRBD1 (5 bases). The CDR3 totals 13 residues. V lost 5 bases and J 4 bases, leaving 11 bases between the germline ends. Germline V CDR1 and CDR2: LGHNT, FRNRAP. The CDR3 region is CASGTGLIYGYTF. The DNA of the CDR3 is TGTGCTAGTGGTACGGGACTGATCTATGGCTACACCTTC.

The gene calls are TRBV6-1 and TRBJ1-4; 8 positions match TRBD1. This CDR3 contains 14 residues. Germline CDR1 and CDR2: MNHNS and SASEGT. V was clipped by 7 bases and J by 12 bases; unmatched bases: 13. The CDR3, as DNA: TGTGCCAGCAAGAGAGACAGGGGCTATGGGGAACTGTTTTTT. Its protein is CASKRDRGYGELFF.